This T cell receptor beta chain was observed in a study of shared clonotypes between healthy human individuals. Study results and caveats: Clonotypes that were shared across a few donors made up around 5% of naive CD4 clonotypes.

Assay runs were performed at deep level. TCRdb's copy holds only in-frame clones and misses some; the assay was immunoSEQ multiplex PCR. The repertoire holds some 1,400,000 clones, with roughly 96% as singletons. Per the germline V gene, CDR1 is SGHRS and CDR2 is YFSETQ. The CDR3 is 17 amino acids. Trimming took 1 base from V and 0 from J; bases not matched to a gene: 6. In regard to this clone: The target antigen is unknown.

Researchers partitioned CD4+ cells into CD45RA+ naive and CD45RA-negative memory subsets. The TCR sequence derives from a man aged 25 to 40 in good health. Input material: naive CD4+ T cells sorted from blood. Subset denoted: CD45RA+ positively selected. The chain couples TRBV5-1 to TRBJ2-7; TRBD2 matches 11 bases. CDR3 in DNA: TGCGCCAGCAGCTTGAGACGACTAGCGGGATTCTCCTACGAGCAGTACTTC. Translated, it gives CASSLRRLAGFSYEQYF.